This T cell receptor (beta chain) stems from a study of cytomegalovirus exposure and HLA in healthy donors. Overall study findings and caveats: Listed as cytomegalovirus-associated were 164 TCR beta chains. Looking again later, the authors saw that most CMV-associated TCR beta chains seemed HLA-restricted. In a later analysis, several top co-occurrence clusters appeared linked to parvovirus B19, influenza, CMV and Epstein-Barr virus.

Germline-derived CDR1 and CDR2 are SGHNT and YYREEE (reference sequence). The CDR3 runs to 15 residues. The ends lost 1 base at V and 6 bases at J; junction bases unmatched: 2. The primer mix had 60 Vbeta and 13 Jbeta primers. The repertoire was sequenced with immunoSEQ multiplex PCR; TCRdb's copy has only in-frame clones and lacks some. The profile shows some 100,000 clones, approximately 71% of them singletons. Details on this clone: Its specificity is unknown.

Sequenced sample: PBMCs. The sequence was obtained from a woman aged 70-85 years in good health and CMV-seropositive. The chain couples TRBV5-4 to TRBJ1-6; TRBD1 matches at 9 bases. In DNA, the CDR3 is TGTGCCAGCAGCTTGTGGGGACAGGGTAATTCACCCCTCCACTTT. As protein: CASSLWGQGNSPLHF.